The clone carrying this T cell receptor (beta chain) was counted ten times or more. What it binds is not known. RNA transcripts were the template for amplifying TCR beta CDR3 regions. RT-PCR in the first round (using the HTBI primer set) targeted the TCR CDR3. One entry per CDR3 protein, called by TCRdb with MiXCR from the multiplex PCR reads. The data hold approximately 740,000 distinct CDR3 sequences, with 12% to 15% observed a single time. The ends were cut back, 0 bases at V and 6 bases at J, with 9 bases in the middle. CDR1 and CDR2 from the germline V gene are SGHAT and FQNNGV. This CDR3 spans 13 amino acids. This entry is derived from a study of T cells in Graves' hyperthyroidism and ophthalmopathy. Overall study results and limits: Ophthalmopathy was identified by the model a median 6.5 months ahead of onset.

Pregnant or lactating patients were excluded, as were those with uncontrolled infection or other autoimmune disease. The rearrangement uses TRBV11-2 and TRBJ2-7; D remains ambiguous. The source material was blood. This sequence was found in a woman in her late teens or twenties with Graves' hyperthyroidism. CDR3 nucleotide sequence: TGTGCCAGCAGCTTAGACCCAGGTGGCGAGCAGTACTTC. This encodes CASSLDPGGEQYF.